Each of the 2 T cell receptor beta chains below was sequenced from the same sample in a study of T cell repertoires in cytomegalovirus infection. These receptors are not linked to any known antigen. MiXCR, applied by TCRdb to the reads, yields one record per CDR3 protein. The sample contains some 900,000 distinct CDR3 sequences, less than 35% of which appear only once. Sequencing used cultured CD8+ T cells from PBMCs, obtained from culture after CMV antigen stimulation. These receptors were collected from a human donor in good health (CMV status not recorded). Some clones in this sample may be carry-over from other donors' samples.

This clonotype was detected only a few times. The gene calls are TRBV7-3 and TRBJ2-3, with 11 bases fitting TRBD2. The V gene end was trimmed by 5 bases and the J gene end by 1 base; junction bases not matched to a gene: 5. The CDR3 covers 16 residues. Germline assignment: CDR1 SGHTA and CDR2 FQGTGA. The CDR3 region is CASSTLLAGGTDTQYF. CDR3 coding DNA: TGTGCCAGCAGCACCCTACTAGCGGGGGGCACAGATACGCAGTATTTT.

This clonotype was seen repeatedly, ten times or more. The gene calls are TRBV7-2 and TRBJ2-1, with D unresolved. Germline-derived CDR1 and CDR2 are SGHTA and FQGNSA. Between the trimmed V and J ends, which lost 5 bases and 5 bases, there was a span of 16 bases. The CDR3 spans 15 residues. Here the CDR3 reads CASSRGRQGNNEQFF. The CDR3 DNA follows: TGTGCCAGCAGCCGAGGACGCCAAGGGAACAATGAGCAGTTCTTC.